A selection of T cell receptor beta chains follows, all from one sample in a study of early stage breast cancer tumors. The repertoire was sequenced with immunoSEQ multiplex PCR; TCRdb's copy has only in-frame clones and lacks some. Among some 75,000 clones listed, 70% to 85% were seen once. Sequencing used blood. The receptors originated from a person between 55 and 69 years old with breast cancer. Each CDR3 is given with its conserved first and last residue. A D gene is named only where the DNA matches it firmly. Where a row states a size, it is once, few, many or the class of an expanded clone; other rows omit it.

v_gene,len,j_gene,d_gene,abundance,CDR3aa,CDR3nt
TRBV28,12,TRBJ1-2,.,few,CASLRDSYGYTF,TGTGCCAGCCTCAGGGATAGCTATGGCTACACCTTC
TRBV5-1,18,TRBJ2-3,TRBD2,.,CASSSGLAGGGSTDTQYF,TGCGCCAGCAGCTCGGGACTAGCGGGGGGGGGTAGTACAGATACGCAGTATTTT
TRBV9,14,TRBJ1-3,.,.,CASSATQTGNTIYF,TGTGCCAGCAGCGCTACCCAGACCGGAAACACCATATATTTT
TRBV6-1,11,TRBJ1-2,.,.,CASTFVSGYTF,TGTGCCAGCACTTTCGTCTCGGGCTACACCTTC
TRBV19,15,TRBJ1-5,.,few,CASSIREGRGQPQHF,TGTGCCAGTAGTATACGAGAGGGAAGAGGGCAGCCCCAGCATTTT
TRBV19,18,TRBJ1-4,.,.,CASSAYKTRTLTNEKLFF,TGTGCCAGTAGTGCGTACAAGACTAGGACTTTAACTAATGAAAAACTGTTTTTT
TRBV19,17,TRBJ2-7,.,.,CAKTYFNGTLFSYEQYF,TGTGCCAAGACATATTTTAACGGGACACTCTTCTCCTACGAGCAGTACTTC
TRBV5-6,12,TRBJ2-3,.,.,CASSESADTQYF,TGTGCCAGCAGCGAGAGCGCAGATACGCAGTATTTT
TRBV18,15,TRBJ1-4,.,.,CASSLLGPPGEKLFF,TGTGCCAGCTCACTATTGGGCCCTCCAGGTGAAAAACTGTTTTTT
TRBV7-9,14,TRBJ2-5,.,.,CASSLGRGQETQYF,TGTGCCAGCAGCCTGGGCCGGGGACAAGAGACCCAGTACTTC
TRBV7-2,16,TRBJ2-3,TRBD2,.,CASSPRLAGAGDTQYF,TGTGCCAGCAGCCCCAGACTAGCGGGGGCGGGAGATACGCAGTATTTT
TRBV19,16,TRBJ1-5,.,.,CASRAKGGLSNQPQHF,TGTGCCAGTAGGGCCAAAGGAGGTCTAAGCAATCAGCCCCAGCATTTT
TRBV25-1,12,TRBJ2-5,.,.,CASRGPRETQYF,TGTGCCAGCAGGGGCCCCCGAGAGACCCAGTACTTC
TRBV9,16,TRBJ2-3,TRBD2,.,CASSETSGSGTDTQYF,TGTGCCAGCAGCGAGACTAGCGGGAGTGGCACAGATACGCAGTATTTT
TRBV5-1,16,TRBJ2-1,TRBD2,.,CASRFSSGSPYNEQFF,TGCGCCAGCAGGTTCTCCAGCGGGAGCCCCTACAATGAGCAGTTCTTC
TRBV5-6,13,TRBJ2-7,.,.,CASSRTISYEQYF,TGTGCCAGCAGCCGGACAATCTCCTACGAGCAGTACTTC
TRBV14,12,TRBJ1-4,.,.,CASKWGNEKLFF,TGTGCCAGCAAGTGGGGGAATGAAAAACTGTTTTTT
TRBV28,14,TRBJ1-5,.,.,CASSFQTGTRPQHF,TGTGCCAGCAGTTTCCAAACAGGGACCCGGCCCCAGCATTTT
TRBV28,13,TRBJ1-6,.,few,CASSLSVGSPLHF,TGTGCCAGCAGTTTGTCGGTAGGATCACCCCTCCACTTT